This T cell receptor beta chain was profiled in a study of T cells in Graves' hyperthyroidism and ophthalmopathy. What was amplified from RNA transcripts were TCR beta CDR3 regions. When the TCR CDR3 underwent first-round RT-PCR, the HTBI primer set was used. In TCRdb, the multiplex PCR reads were re-called with MiXCR into one record per CDR3 protein. The table records fewer than 400,000 distinct CDR3 sequences, 15% to 19% of them present only once. Ten or more counts support this clonotype. Losses at the gene ends were 1 base for V and 3 bases for J; bases not matched to a gene: 5. The CDR3 loop spans 15 amino acids. Germline V lookup: CDR1 SGHAT, CDR2 FQNNGV.

The chain joins TRBV11-2 to TRBJ2-7, with 8 bases that match TRBD1. The receptor comes from a woman in her late teens or twenties with Graves' hyperthyroidism that later progressed to Graves' ophthalmopathy. Sequencing was performed on blood. Here the CDR3 DNA reads TGTGCCAGCAGCTTAGCCGGACAGGGCGGCTACGAGCAGTACTTC. Translated: CASSLAGQGGYEQYF.